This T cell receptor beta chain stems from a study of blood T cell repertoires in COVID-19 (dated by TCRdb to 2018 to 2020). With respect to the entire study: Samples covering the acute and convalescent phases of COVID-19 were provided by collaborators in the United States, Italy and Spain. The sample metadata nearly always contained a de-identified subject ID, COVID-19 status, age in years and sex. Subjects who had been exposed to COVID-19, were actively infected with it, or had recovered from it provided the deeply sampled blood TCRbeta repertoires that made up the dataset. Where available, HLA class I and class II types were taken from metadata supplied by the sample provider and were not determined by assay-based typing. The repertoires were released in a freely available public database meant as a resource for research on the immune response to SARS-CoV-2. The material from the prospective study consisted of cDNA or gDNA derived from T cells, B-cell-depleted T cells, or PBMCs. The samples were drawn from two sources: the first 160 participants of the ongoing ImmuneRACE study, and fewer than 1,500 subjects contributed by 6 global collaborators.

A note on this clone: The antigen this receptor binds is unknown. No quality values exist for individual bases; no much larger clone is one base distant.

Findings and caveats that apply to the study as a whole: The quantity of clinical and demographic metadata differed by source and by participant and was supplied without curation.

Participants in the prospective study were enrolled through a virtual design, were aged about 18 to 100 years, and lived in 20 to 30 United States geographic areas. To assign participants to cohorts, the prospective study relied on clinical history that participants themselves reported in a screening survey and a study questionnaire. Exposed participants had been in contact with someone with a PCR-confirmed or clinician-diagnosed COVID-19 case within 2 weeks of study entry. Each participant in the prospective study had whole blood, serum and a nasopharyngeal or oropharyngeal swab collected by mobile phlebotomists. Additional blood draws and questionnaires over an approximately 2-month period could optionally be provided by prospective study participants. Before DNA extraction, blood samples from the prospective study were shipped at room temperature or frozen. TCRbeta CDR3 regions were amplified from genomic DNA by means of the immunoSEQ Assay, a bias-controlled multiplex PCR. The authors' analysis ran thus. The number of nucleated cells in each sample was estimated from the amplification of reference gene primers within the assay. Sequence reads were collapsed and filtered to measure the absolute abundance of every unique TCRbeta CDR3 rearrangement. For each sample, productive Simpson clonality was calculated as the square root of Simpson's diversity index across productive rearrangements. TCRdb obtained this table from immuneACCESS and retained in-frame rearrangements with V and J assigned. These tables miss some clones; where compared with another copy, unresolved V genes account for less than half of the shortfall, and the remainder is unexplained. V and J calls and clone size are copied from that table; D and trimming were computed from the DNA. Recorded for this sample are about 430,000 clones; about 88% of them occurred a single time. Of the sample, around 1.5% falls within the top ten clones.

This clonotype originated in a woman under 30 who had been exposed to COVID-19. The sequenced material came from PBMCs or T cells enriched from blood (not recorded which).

The DNA is as follows: TGTGCCAGCAGCTTAGCGCTCCGGGGTGGTGATAAAAAACTGTTTTTT. Its protein is CASSLALRGGDKKLFF. The chain uses TRBV7-9 and TRBJ1-4; the D gene identity is not certain. The CDR3 sequence holds 16 residues, the cysteine and phenylalanine included. CDR3 DNA is the only sequence kept; it has 48 bases, read in frame from the first base. CDR1 and CDR2, looked up from the germline V gene (reference sequence), are SEHNR and FQNEAQ. Cut back by 0 bases and 9 bases, the V and J ends lie 17 bases apart.